This section outlines one T cell receptor (beta chain) sequence together with its context. Which antigen it targets is not known. The sample holds no much larger clone one base away, and base qualities are not on file. Healthy HIV-negative adults with no recently reported acute infections or vaccinations were included as donors. Every donor was a Caucasian adult residing in Nashville, Tennessee, USA. CD4+ T cells were enriched by magnetic negative selection; naive cells were then positively selected on CD45RA, and the negative fraction formed the memory subset. Blood was collected by leukapheresis, and PBMCs were isolated by Ficoll-Histopaque density gradient centrifugation and then cryopreserved in liquid nitrogen vapor phase. Analytical flow cytometry was used to check the purity and quantity of every magnetically sorted T cell population. Genomic DNA was isolated from each sorted fraction and quantified by UV absorbance on a Nanodrop 2000c.

This specimen belongs to a study of shared clonotypes between healthy human individuals (dated by TCRdb to about 2020). Some background on the complete study: A couple of women and a few men aged 18 to 49 years were included in the cohort. For each donor, CD4 naive and CD4 memory were each given three plates, CD8 naive was given two plates, and CD8 memory was given one plate. To estimate repertoire size and how much clonotype sharing occurs between individuals, the study deeply sequenced the blood TCR repertoires of roughly 5 healthy adults. To increase sequencing depth and limit assay-specific biases, different laboratories used diverse techniques to prepare libraries and sequence TCR repertoires. Each donor's leukapheresis produced roughly between roughly 0.94 and 9.5 billion PBMCs. Results and caveats for the whole study, not just this receptor: Because the study included a small number of donors, the genetic and exposure-history diversity represented was limited. Only blood was sampled, and tissue TCR repertoires likely differ from those in blood. Naive subsets generally had larger estimated clonotype richness than memory subsets did. Pairwise subsampling indicated that sequencing depth was expected to affect the degree of clonotype sharing among donors. Across four donors, approximately 5% of naive CD4, approximately 4% of naive CD8, approximately 2.5% of memory CD4, and over 0.35% of memory CD8 clonotypes were shared. Rarefaction of sorted-subset datasets indicated incomplete sequencing despite the large sequencing depth. Compared with non-shared clonotypes, the clonotypes found in all four sorted-subset donors had higher generation probabilities.

Using the deep immunoSEQ assay, multiplex PCR amplified TCR CDR3 regions from genomic DNA. Extracted genomic DNA from each cell subset was distributed evenly across all wells of several immunoSEQ 96-well plates, and each plate was treated as a replicate. For sorted subsets, each replicate PCR was loaded with roughly 0.2 ug genomic DNA, equivalent to some 31,000 T cell genomes. The purified libraries were quantified using a Qubit 3.0 fluorometer, sized with a Bioanalyzer 2100, and then quantified again using the KAPA Library Quantification kit. A separate single-read 150-cycle Illumina NextSeq 550 flow cell was used to sequence each immunoSEQ 96-well plate. Concerning the study's data processing: The immunoSEQ output contained only junctional sequences without quality scores, so filtering could not match that applied to full-length reads. Sequences were annotated with PyIR, a Python wrapper for IgBLAST v1.9, using IMGT germline references to assign V/J genes and CDR3. Any read was removed if the V/J assignment was weak (E-value above 1e-6), the CDR3 was missing, or the read contained stop codons, out-of-frame junctions, or ambiguous translated residues. V3J clonotypes were defined by identical inferred V gene, J gene, and CDR3 amino acid sequence. To compute the percentage overlap between repertoires, the number of shared unique clonotypes was divided by the size of the smaller repertoire. Repertoire richness was assessed with RTK rarefaction, the Chao1 estimator, and Recon v2.1 estimates of unobserved clonotypes. Generation probabilities were computed with OLGA for all TCRbeta clonotypes obtained by the gDNA method from several donors. Here the immuneACCESS table is served through TCRdb, limited to in-frame sequences with V and J called. Missing clones are a known gap in these copies; in checked studies unresolved V genes cover under half, and the rest lacks a known reason. D and trimming were read from the DNA, whereas the V and J calls and clone size are those reported in that table. A total of hundreds of thousands of clones appear in this sample, about two thirds of them only once. The ten largest clones take up roughly 1.8% of the sample.

The source of this sequence is a woman aged 25 to 39 in good health. The sample taken for sequencing was memory CD4+ T cells sorted from blood. Reading the label with the study, this specimen's cell subset or site is: CD45RA-negative fraction.

For the CDR3, the sequence is CASSTTGDGNQPQHF. The base sequence is TGTGCCAGCTCAACGACAGGGGATGGCAATCAGCCCCAGCATTTT. This chain is built from TRBV18 and TRBJ1-5; 8 central nucleotides agree with TRBD1. There are 15 amino acids in the CDR3, from cysteine to phenylalanine inclusive. Only CDR3 DNA remains: 45 bases, in frame from the first base. The germline V gene supplies CDR1 KGHSH and CDR2 LQKENI. Trimming takes 5 bases off V and 2 bases off J; junction bases not matched to a gene: 5.